A selection of T cell receptor beta chains follows, all from one sample in a study of blood T cell repertoires in COVID-19. Measured with immunoSEQ multiplex PCR; TCRdb has only the in-frame clones, and not every one. The sample comprises approximately 82,000 clones, roughly four fifths of which are singletons, and around an eighth rests with the top ten. Material for sequencing was peripheral blood. These TCRs come from a human donor in a cohort sampled during active COVID-19. CDR3s include the opening cysteine and the closing phenylalanine or tryptophan. Each record gives: D gene, V gene, clone size, J gene, CDR3 DNA, CDR3 protein. The D gene is left open where the match is weak. Only some rows state a clone size, as once, few, many or a class for expanded clones.

D: -; V: TRBV3-1/TRBV3-2; size: -; J: TRBJ1-3; DNA: TGTGCCAGCAGCCAAGGCTCTAGGTCTGGAAACACCATATATTTT; CDR3: CASSQGSRSGNTIYF
D: -; V: TRBV5-5; size: -; J: TRBJ1-2; DNA: TGTGCCAGCAGCTTGGCCCTTCAACTTAACTATGGCTACACCTTC; CDR3: CASSLALQLNYGYTF
D: -; V: TRBV20-1; size: -; J: TRBJ1-1; DNA: TGCAGTGCTAGGGCCCCTTCAAGTGCTTTCTTT; CDR3: CSARAPSSAFF
D: -; V: TRBV29-1; size: -; J: TRBJ2-3; DNA: TGCAGCGTTCCGACAGGAGAGGCCACAGATACGCAGTATTTT; CDR3: CSVPTGEATDTQYF
D: -; V: TRBV12-5; size: -; J: TRBJ1-4; DNA: TGTGCTAGTGGACCGCAGGGGACCAGTAATGAAAAACTGTTTTTT; CDR3: CASGPQGTSNEKLFF
D: -; V: TRBV7-2; size: once; J: TRBJ2-7; DNA: TGTGCCAGCAGCTCCCTCGGCTACGAGCAGTACTTC; CDR3: CASSSLGYEQYF
D: -; V: TRBV19; size: -; J: TRBJ1-1; DNA: TGTGCCAGTAGTATCGCGGGGTCGAGCACTGAAGCTTTCTTT; CDR3: CASSIAGSSTEAFF
D: -; V: TRBV5-5; size: -; J: TRBJ2-7; DNA: TGTGCCAGCAGCCCGGGGGTGCGGGTAGGGAACTACGAGCAGTACTTC; CDR3: CASSPGVRVGNYEQYF
D: TRBD2; V: TRBV30; size: -; J: TRBJ2-7; DNA: TGTGCCTGGAGCCCCGGGGGGGGGATATACGAGCAGTACTTC; CDR3: CAWSPGGGIYEQYF
D: -; V: TRBV27; size: -; J: TRBJ2-5; DNA: TGTGCCAGCAGTCACGATCAGACAGGCTCACCGCAGACCCAGTACTTC; CDR3: CASSHDQTGSPQTQYF
D: -; V: TRBV19; size: medium-sized; J: TRBJ2-1; DNA: TGTGCCATAAGAAAGGACTCAAGCTCCTACAATGAGCAGTTCTTC; CDR3: CAIRKDSSSYNEQFF
D: -; V: TRBV5-6; size: once; J: TRBJ2-1; DNA: TGTGCCAGCAGCTTGGGCCGCCGCAGATACAATGAGCAGTTCTTC; CDR3: CASSLGRRRYNEQFF
D: TRBD2; V: TRBV4-3; size: once; J: TRBJ2-1; DNA: TGCGCCAGCAGCCAAGGAGTAGCGGGGGGCGGGCGTGAGCAGTTCTTC; CDR3: CASSQGVAGGGREQFF
D: -; V: TRBV7-2; size: -; J: TRBJ2-1; DNA: TGTGCCAGCAGCTTATCCTCGGCGGTCTCCTACAATGAGCAGTTCTTC; CDR3: CASSLSSAVSYNEQFF
D: TRBD1; V: TRBV7-8; size: -; J: TRBJ1-6; DNA: TGTGCCAGCAGCTTAAATTTGTTTCTAGGGACAGCGAATTCACCCCTCCACTTT; CDR3: CASSLNLFLGTANSPLHF
D: -; V: TRBV5-1; size: -; J: TRBJ2-1; DNA: TGCGCCAGCAGCTTGGCCTCGGGAACTATCTTCAATGAGCAGTTCTTC; CDR3: CASSLASGTIFNEQFF
D: -; V: TRBV27; size: -; J: TRBJ1-6; DNA: TGTGCCAGCAGTGCCAACCGGGGGGGAGGGGGTAATTCACCCCTCCACTTT; CDR3: CASSANRGGGGNSPLHF
D: -; V: TRBV6-5; size: -; J: TRBJ1-3; DNA: TGTGCCAGCACGCGCGACACTGTAGGAAACACCATATATTTT; CDR3: CASTRDTVGNTIYF
D: TRBD1; V: TRBV28; size: -; J: TRBJ1-1; DNA: TGTGCCAGCAGCCTTGGGACGACAGGGACGAACACTGAAGCTTTCTTT; CDR3: CASSLGTTGTNTEAFF
D: -; V: TRBV11-2; size: -; J: TRBJ1-1; DNA: TGTGCCAGCAGCCCGTGGGGGGTAGGAACTGAAGCTTTCTTT; CDR3: CASSPWGVGTEAFF
D: TRBD2; V: TRBV4-3; size: -; J: TRBJ2-1; DNA: TGCGCCAGCAGCCGGGGGCTAGCGGGGGGGTACAATGAGCAGTTCTTC; CDR3: CASSRGLAGGYNEQFF
D: -; V: TRBV6-5; size: once; J: TRBJ1-1; DNA: TGTGCCAGCAGTTCCCACCCGGGGGGGTTAGGGACTGAAGCTTTCTTT; CDR3: CASSSHPGGLGTEAFF
D: TRBD1; V: TRBV9; size: -; J: TRBJ2-7; DNA: TGTGCCAGCAGCGTAGATTTAGGGGGCGTTTACGAGCAGTACTTC; CDR3: CASSVDLGGVYEQYF
D: TRBD1; V: TRBV7-2; size: -; J: TRBJ1-2; DNA: TGTGCCAGCAGCCCAGGGGGCGGCGCTAACTATGGCTACACCTTC; CDR3: CASSPGGGANYGYTF